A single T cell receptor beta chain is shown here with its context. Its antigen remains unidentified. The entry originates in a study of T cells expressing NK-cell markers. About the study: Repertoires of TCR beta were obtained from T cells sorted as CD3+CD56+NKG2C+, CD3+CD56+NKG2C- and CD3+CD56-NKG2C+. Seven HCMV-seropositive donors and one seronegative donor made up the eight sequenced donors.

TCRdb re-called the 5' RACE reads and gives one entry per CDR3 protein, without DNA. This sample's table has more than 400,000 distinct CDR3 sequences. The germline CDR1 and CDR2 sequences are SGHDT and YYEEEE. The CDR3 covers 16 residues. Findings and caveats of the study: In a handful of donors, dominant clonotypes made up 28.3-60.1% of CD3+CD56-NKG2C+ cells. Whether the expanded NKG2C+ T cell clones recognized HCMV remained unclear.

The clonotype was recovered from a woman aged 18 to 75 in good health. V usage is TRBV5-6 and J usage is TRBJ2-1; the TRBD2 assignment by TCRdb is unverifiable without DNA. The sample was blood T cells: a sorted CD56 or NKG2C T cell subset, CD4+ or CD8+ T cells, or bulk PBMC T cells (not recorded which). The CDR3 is CASSNPGTSGSNEQFF.